Listed below are T cell receptor beta chains from one sample, sequenced in a study of blood T cell repertoires in COVID-19. Only in-frame clones appear in the TCRdb table, and some are missing; sequencing was by immunoSEQ multiplex PCR. The sample holds roughly 250,000 clones; roughly 90% are singletons and the top ten take roughly 0.8%. Sequenced input: peripheral blood. The receptors were gathered from a woman under 40 with acute or convalescent COVID-19. The CDR3 runs from the conserved cysteine through the conserved F or W. Fields, in order: CDR3 length, V gene, J gene, D gene, CDR3 DNA, CDR3 protein. D genes are given only for firm matches.

CDR3 length: 15; V gene: TRBV5-1; J gene: TRBJ1-4; D gene: .; CDR3 DNA: TGCGCCAGCAGCTTGGTGAAGGGGTCTAATGAAAAACTGTTTTTT; CDR3 protein: CASSLVKGSNEKLFF
CDR3 length: 11; V gene: TRBV6-5; J gene: TRBJ1-5; D gene: .; CDR3 DNA: TGTGCCAGCCAGACAGTCCAGCCCCAGCATTTT; CDR3 protein: CASQTVQPQHF
CDR3 length: 15; V gene: TRBV19; J gene: TRBJ1-5; D gene: TRBD1; CDR3 DNA: TGTGCCAGTAGTAGGACAGGGGTTCAGGATCAGCCCCAGCATTTT; CDR3 protein: CASSRTGVQDQPQHF
CDR3 length: 13; V gene: TRBV29-1; J gene: TRBJ1-1; D gene: .; CDR3 DNA: TGCAGCGCCCCACGGGGGGGGCAAACTGAAGCTTTCTTT; CDR3 protein: CSAPRGGQTEAFF
CDR3 length: 12; V gene: TRBV19; J gene: TRBJ2-7; D gene: TRBD1; CDR3 DNA: TGTGCCACTGGGGACAGCTCCTACGAGCAGTACTTC; CDR3 protein: CATGDSSYEQYF
CDR3 length: 16; V gene: TRBV18; J gene: TRBJ2-2; D gene: TRBD2; CDR3 DNA: TGTGCCAGCTCACCAAGTAGCGGGAGGGCCACCGGGGAGCTGTTTTTT; CDR3 protein: CASSPSSGRATGELFF
CDR3 length: 14; V gene: TRBV7-9; J gene: TRBJ2-1; D gene: TRBD2; CDR3 DNA: TGTGCCAGCAGCCCCTCCGGGACTAGCGGGAGAGGATTCTTC; CDR3 protein: CASSPSGTSGRGFF
CDR3 length: 13; V gene: TRBV29-1; J gene: TRBJ2-1; D gene: TRBD2; CDR3 DNA: TGCAGCGTTGAGGGGACTACAGTCAATGAGCAGTTCTTC; CDR3 protein: CSVEGTTVNEQFF
CDR3 length: 15; V gene: TRBV6-5; J gene: TRBJ2-1; D gene: .; CDR3 DNA: TGTGCCAGCAGTTACTCGGGCCAGCTTTACAATGAGCAGTTCTTC; CDR3 protein: CASSYSGQLYNEQFF
CDR3 length: 16; V gene: TRBV19; J gene: TRBJ2-3; D gene: .; CDR3 DNA: TGTGCCAGTAGTATAGAGGTCAGGGCCAGCACAGATACGCAGTATTTT; CDR3 protein: CASSIEVRASTDTQYF
CDR3 length: 17; V gene: TRBV19; J gene: TRBJ1-2; D gene: TRBD1; CDR3 DNA: TGTGCCAGTAGTACTTCAACCGGGACAGGGATTGCCTATGGCTACACCTTC; CDR3 protein: CASSTSTGTGIAYGYTF